This is a list of T cell receptor beta chains from one sample in a study of blood T cell repertoires in COVID-19. The data were produced by immunoSEQ multiplex PCR, yet TCRdb's version contains in-frame clones alone and is incomplete. The table lists 150,000 to 200,000 clones, about 85% of them singletons. The source material was peripheral blood. The source of these receptors is a man aged 55-75 years with acute or convalescent COVID-19. The CDR3 runs from the conserved cysteine through the conserved F or W. D genes are given only for firm matches. The size of a clone is reported for some rows only, either as once, few or many, or as a class for expanded clones.

-	TRBV7-3	TRBJ2-1	TRBD2	CASSLRLAGGNEQFF	TGTGCCAGCAGCTTAAGACTAGCGGGGGGAAATGAGCAGTTCTTC
few	TRBV5-1	TRBJ2-1	TRBD2	CASSLGWTSTNEQFF	TGCGCCAGCAGCTTGGGTTGGACTAGCACCAATGAGCAGTTCTTC
-	TRBV30	TRBJ1-6	TRBD1	CAWTLTGGKNSPLHF	TGTGCCTGGACCCTGACAGGGGGCAAGAATTCACCCCTCCACTTT
-	TRBV7-6	TRBJ2-2	TRBD2	CASSLGTSGNTGELFF	TGTGCCAGCAGCTTAGGGACTAGCGGGAACACCGGGGAGCTGTTTTTT
-	TRBV9	TRBJ1-5	-	CASSVEGRPNQPQHF	TGTGCCAGCAGCGTAGAAGGCAGGCCAAATCAGCCCCAGCATTTT
-	TRBV5-5	TRBJ1-2	-	CASSLAGMDYGYTF	TGTGCCAGCAGCTTGGCGGGGATGGACTATGGCTACACCTTC
-	TRBV2	TRBJ1-4	TRBD1	CASSGQGTNEKLFF	TGTGCCAGCAGTGGACAGGGGACTAATGAAAAACTGTTTTTT
-	TRBV19	TRBJ1-1	-	CASTRRGGTEAFF	TGTGCCAGTACGAGGCGAGGTGGCACTGAAGCTTTCTTT
-	TRBV19	TRBJ2-1	-	CASSTGLTGNNEQFF	TGTGCCAGTAGTACTGGCCTGACAGGAAACAATGAGCAGTTCTTC
-	TRBV10-3	TRBJ2-7	TRBD2	CAISEGLADLSYEQYF	TGTGCCATCAGTGAGGGACTAGCGGACCTTTCCTACGAGCAGTACTTC
-	TRBV5-6	TRBJ1-2	-	CASSLVWGDGYTF	TGTGCCAGCAGCTTGGTTTGGGGGGACGGCTACACCTTC
-	TRBV24-1	TRBJ1-2	-	CATSDGSDYGYTF	TGTGCCACCAGTGATGGGAGCGACTATGGCTACACCTTC
-	TRBV27	TRBJ2-1	TRBD2	CASSLLAGVNEQFF	TGTGCCAGCAGTTTACTAGCGGGAGTGAATGAGCAGTTCTTC
-	TRBV27	TRBJ2-5	-	CASSYGRVGETQYF	TGTGCCAGCAGCTACGGCAGGGTGGGAGAGACCCAGTACTTC
-	TRBV27	TRBJ1-6	-	CASSLSKGRPLHF	TGTGCCAGCAGCTTATCGAAAGGGAGACCCCTCCACTTT